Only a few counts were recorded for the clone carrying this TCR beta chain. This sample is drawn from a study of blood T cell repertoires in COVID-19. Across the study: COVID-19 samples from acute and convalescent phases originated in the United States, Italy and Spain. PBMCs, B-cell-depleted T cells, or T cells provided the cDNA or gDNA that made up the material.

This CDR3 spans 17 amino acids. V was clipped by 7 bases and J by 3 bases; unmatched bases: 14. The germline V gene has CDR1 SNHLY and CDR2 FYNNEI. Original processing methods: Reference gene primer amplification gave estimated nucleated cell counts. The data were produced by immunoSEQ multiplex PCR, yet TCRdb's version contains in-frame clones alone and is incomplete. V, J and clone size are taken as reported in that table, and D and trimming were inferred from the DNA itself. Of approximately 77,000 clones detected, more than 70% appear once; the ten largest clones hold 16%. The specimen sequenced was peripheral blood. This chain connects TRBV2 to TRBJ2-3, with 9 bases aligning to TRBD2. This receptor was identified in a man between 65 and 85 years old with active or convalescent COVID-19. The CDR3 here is CASNESPGLAGTDTQYF. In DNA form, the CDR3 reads TGTGCCAGCAACGAATCTCCGGGACTAGCAGGGACAGATACGCAGTATTTT. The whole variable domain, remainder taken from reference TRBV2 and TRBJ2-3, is EPEVTQTPSHQVTQMGQEVILRCVPISNHLYFYWYRQILGQKVEFLVSFYNNEISEKSEIFDDQFSVERPDGSNFTLKIRSTKLEDSAMYFCASNESPGLAGTDTQYFGPGTRLTVL.